The entry below describes one TCR beta chain. This sample is part of a study of blood T cell repertoires in COVID-19. The junction had 17 bases not matched to a gene; V was cut back by 7 bases and J by 2 bases. The CDR3 is made up of 17 amino acids. Germline loops: CDR1 SQVTM, CDR2 ANQGSEA. Some clones are missing from TCRdb's copy, which holds only in-frame ones; the method was immunoSEQ multiplex PCR. The sample lists over 200,000 clones; 90% to 95% were seen once. Enrollees, about 18 to 89 years old, lived in 24 US areas. This sequence joins TRBV29-1 and TRBJ2-7; 10 bases match TRBD1. This sequence originates from a human donor in a cohort exposed to, infected with or recovered from COVID-19 (not recorded which). The donor label of this sample is uncertain. The sequenced material came from PBMCs or T cells enriched from blood (not recorded which). The DNA of the CDR3 is TGCAGCGGCGGCGTCCTCCCGCCGGACAGGGGGACCTACGAGCAGTACTTC. Its protein is CSGGVLPPDRGTYEQYF.